These 20 T cell receptor beta chains originate from one sample sequenced in a study of blood T cell repertoires in COVID-19. TCRdb's table, derived via immunoSEQ multiplex PCR, lists solely in-frame clones and lacks some. The sample carries around 180,000 clones, around 88% recorded once. Sequenced sample: peripheral blood. The origin of the receptors is a young woman with acute or convalescent COVID-19.

This clone was observed a few times. The rearrangement joins TRBV28 to TRBJ1-2; maybe TRBD1 (5 bases). CDR1 and CDR2 from the germline V gene are MDHEN and SYDVKM. The CDR3 totals 14 residues. V lost 8 bases to trimming and J lost 8 bases, with 21 bases between them. CDR3: CASGGMAGVDGYTF. The CDR3 DNA sequence: TGTGCCAGCGGTGGCATGGCGGGGGTTGACGGCTACACCTTC.

The J gene is TRBJ1-1, the V gene TRBV4-2, with D possibly matching TRBD1 (5 bases). Between the trimmed V and J ends, which lost 4 bases and 0 bases, there was a span of 9 bases. The V gene's germline CDR1 is LGHNA and CDR2 YNFKEQ. The CDR3 runs 14 residues. CDR3 loop: CASSLQGMNTEAFF. For the CDR3, the DNA is TGTGCCAGCAGCCTCCAGGGAATGAACACTGAAGCTTTCTTT.

The chain links TRBV29-1 to TRBJ2-3, with TRBD2 as a possible D gene (5 bases). Trimming took off 1 base at V and 1 base at J, with 6 bases between the two ends. Germline CDR1 and CDR2: SQVTM and ANQGSEA. The CDR3 is made up of 13 amino acids. The CDR3 DNA is TGCAGCGTTGAAGTGCGGGGCACAGATACGCAGTATTTT. Translated: CSVEVRGTDTQYF.

The chain recombines TRBV7-6 with TRBJ2-2; 9 nucleotides match TRBD2. Unmatched junction bases numbered 3, after V lost 1 base and J lost 3 bases. The CDR3 spans 16 residues. Germline V lookup: CDR1 SGHVS, CDR2 FNYEAQ. The CDR3 reads CASSLVAGDHTGELFF. The CDR3 region has the DNA TGTGCCAGCAGCTTAGTAGCGGGAGACCACACCGGGGAGCTGTTTTTT.

This rearrangement joins TRBV5-1 to TRBJ1-1; no definite D call. CDR3 length: 14 amino acids. Trimming removed 4 bases from V and 6 bases from J, with 16 bases in between. The germline V gene has CDR1 SGHRS and CDR2 YFSETQ. The chain's CDR3 is CASSSGGGFAEAFF. DNA for the CDR3: TGCGCCAGCAGCAGCGGAGGTGGTTTCGCTGAAGCTTTCTTT.

The gene calls are TRBV5-1 and TRBJ2-5; 12 nucleotides align to TRBD1. The germline V gene encodes CDR1 SGHRS and CDR2 YFSETQ. The CDR3 covers 14 residues. Trimming at V came to 7 bases and at J to 4 bases, leaving 5 bases not matched to a gene. CDR3 nucleotide sequence: TGCGCCAGCTCCGGGACAGGGGGCCTAGAGACCCAGTACTTC. Translation gives CASSGTGGLETQYF.

The chain combines TRBV9 with TRBJ1-1; D is uncertain. V was trimmed by 7 bases and J by 3 bases, leaving 16 bases between them. Germline V lookup: CDR1 SGDLS, CDR2 YYNGEE. The CDR3 length is 14 residues. This CDR3 is CASSVRGWDTEAFF. For the CDR3, the DNA is TGTGCCAGCTCTGTTCGGGGTTGGGACACTGAAGCTTTCTTT.

The chain has TRBV5-1 and TRBJ1-4; D is unresolved. V lost 1 base, J lost 0 bases, and 7 bases lay in between. This CDR3 spans 15 amino acids. The germline CDR1 and CDR2 sequences are SGHRS and YFSETQ. The CDR3 coding sequence is TGCGCCAGCAGCTTGTTGGTAGCAACTAATGAAAAACTGTTTTTT. It translates to CASSLLVATNEKLFF.

CDR3 residues: CASSGGTGSANYGYTF. CDR3 in DNA: TGTGCCAGCAGTGGCGGGACAGGGTCCGCTAACTATGGCTACACCTTC. The chain recombines TRBV25-1 with TRBJ1-2, with 9 bases aligning to TRBD1. The trim removed 4 bases at V and 0 bases at J, leaving 6 bases unmatched. Germline V CDR1 and CDR2: MGHDK, SYGVNS. The CDR3 runs to 16 residues.

Turning to this clone: One end of the junction varies from germline; a read error may be responsible. The genes are TRBV30 and TRBJ2-2; weak D call: TRBD2 (5 bases). The CDR3 totals 13 residues. CDR1 is GTSNPN and CDR2 is SVGIG in the germline V gene (reference sequence). DNA for the CDR3: TGTGCCTGGAGTGTACTTGGCCCCGGGGAGTTGTTTTTT. It specifies CAWSVLGPGELFF.

V is TRBV15 and J is TRBJ2-7; D remains unclear. Per germline, CDR1 LNHNV and CDR2 YYDKDF (reference sequence). Trimming shortened V by 3 bases and J by 1 base, and 7 bases separated the two germline ends. CDR3 length: 13 amino acids. CDR3 protein: CATSRLRSYEQYF. CDR3 DNA sequence: TGTGCCACCAGCAGGTTACGGTCCTACGAGCAGTACTTC.

The V call is TRBV12-3 or TRBV12-4, the J call TRBJ2-1, with TRBD2 matching over 13 bases. CDR3 size: 13 residues. J lost 14 bases, V lost 1 base, and 2 bases had no gene match. The CDR3 protein is CASSLGTSGGKFF. The CDR3 region has the DNA TGTGCCAGCAGTTTAGGGACTAGCGGGGGAAAGTTCTTC.

V is TRBV5-5 and J is TRBJ2-1; tentatively, D is TRBD2 (5 bases). V lost 4 bases, J lost 9 bases, and 8 bases lay in between. The CDR3 runs 11 residues. Looked up from germline, CDR1 is SGHKS and CDR2 is YYEKEE (reference sequence). The CDR3 reads CASSAGGEQFF. The CDR3 DNA reads as TGTGCCAGCAGCGCGGGCGGTGAGCAGTTCTTC.

This chain uses TRBV7-2 with TRBJ2-1; D gene unclear. Per germline, CDR1 SGHTA and CDR2 FQGNSA. This CDR3 contains 13 residues. V shed 6 bases and J shed 0 bases, with 6 bases lying between them. DNA of the CDR3: TGTGCCAGCAGGGCCCCCTCCTACAATGAGCAGTTCTTC. Translating it yields CASRAPSYNEQFF.

The chain couples TRBV30 to TRBJ2-7, with TRBD2 identical over 10 bases. From germline, CDR1 is GTSNPN and CDR2 SVGIG (reference sequence). The ends lost 3 bases at V and 2 bases at J; junction bases unmatched: 4. The CDR3 has 14 amino acids. Here the CDR3 reads CAWRPSGRAYEQYF. The CDR3 DNA reads as TGTGCCTGGAGACCAAGCGGGAGGGCCTACGAGCAGTACTTC.

The gene calls are TRBV6-2 or TRBV6-3 and TRBJ1-3; perhaps TRBD1 as D (5 bases). Looked up from germline, CDR1 is MNHEY and CDR2 is SVGEGT. This CDR3 contains 12 residues. Trimming shortened V by 4 bases and J by 9 bases, and 10 bases separated the two germline ends. The CDR3 loop reads CASSSQVPTIYF. In nucleotides, the CDR3 is TGTGCCAGCAGTTCACAGGTTCCCACCATATATTTT.

The chain is built from TRBV28 and TRBJ2-7; TRBD2 aligns across 9 bases. CDR1 is MDHEN and CDR2 is SYDVKM in the germline V gene. J gave up 12 bases and V 7 bases, and 13 bases lay outside the gene matches. The CDR3 is 13 amino acids. The CDR3 DNA sequence: TGTGCCAGCAAGGCTAGCGGGACCCTACTGGGGTACTTC. This encodes CASKASGTLLGYF.

CDR3 in DNA: TGCGCCAGCAGCTTGGCTCAGAGCACAGATACGCAGTATTTT. Its translation: CASSLAQSTDTQYF. This rearrangement joins TRBV5-1 to TRBJ2-3; unclear D gene. This CDR3 region has 14 residues. Trimming cost V 0 bases and J 0 bases, with 5 bases left between them. Germline V gene lookup returns CDR1 SGHRS and CDR2 YFSETQ.

A single count supports this clone. The rearrangement links TRBV18 to TRBJ1-4, with D uncertain. The germline V gene has CDR1 KGHSH and CDR2 LQKENI. The CDR3 length is 14 residues. V was trimmed by 3 bases and J by 0 bases, leaving 5 bases between them. DNA for the CDR3: TGTGCCAGCTCACCCTCGTCAACTAATGAAAAACTGTTTTTT. Its protein product is CASSPSSTNEKLFF.

The chain recombines TRBV10-3 with TRBJ1-6; D remains ambiguous. The CDR3 totals 12 residues. V shed 4 bases and J shed 9 bases, with 7 bases lying between them. The germline V gene encodes CDR1 ENHRY and CDR2 SYGVKD. CDR3 nucleotides: TGTGCCATCAGTGGAGCTAGTTCACCCCTCCACTTT. Protein product: CAISGASSPLHF.